The 3 T cell receptor beta chains in this list originate from one sample, sequenced in a study of blood T cell repertoires in COVID-19. Measured with immunoSEQ multiplex PCR; TCRdb has only the in-frame clones, and not every one. The sample lists 100,000 or so clones; more than 85% were seen once. The sequenced sample consisted of peripheral blood. The receptors stem from a human donor with acute or convalescent COVID-19. The donor label of this sample is uncertain.

The chain is built from TRBV6-5 and TRBJ1-6; 9 bases map to TRBD1. The J segment lost 8 bases and the V segment lost 6 bases, leaving 8 bases of the junction unmatched. CDR3 length: 15 residues. The germline V gene has CDR1 MNHEY and CDR2 SVGAGI. The CDR3 loop reads CASRTGGAVDSPLHF. CDR3 coding DNA: TGTGCCAGCAGAACAGGGGGCGCGGTGGATTCACCCCTCCACTTT.

This rearrangement joins TRBV12-3 or TRBV12-4 to TRBJ2-3; D might be TRBD2 (5 bases). CDR3 length: 13 amino acids. V lost 10 bases, J lost 4 bases, and 15 bases lay in between. CDR3 DNA sequence: TGTGCCACCCGAGCCCTAGCCCCAGATACGCAGTATTTT. This gives the protein CATRALAPDTQYF.

The chain links TRBV12-5 to TRBJ2-7, with D tentatively TRBD1 (5 bases). The CDR3 is 14 residues long. The ends were cut back, 1 base at V and 3 bases at J, with 10 bases in the middle. Germline V gene data show CDR1 as LGHNT and CDR2 as FRNRAP. The CDR3 sequence: CASGLGQQDYEQYF. The CDR3 DNA follows: TGTGCTAGTGGTTTGGGACAGCAGGACTACGAGCAGTACTTC.